This T cell receptor beta chain was identified during a study of cytomegalovirus exposure and HLA in healthy donors. Notes on the study in general: A later analysis linked a missense DCLRE1C variant to TCR beta V- and J-gene trimming.

CDR1 is SGHRS and CDR2 is YFSETQ in the germline V gene. V lost 0 bases, J lost 2 bases, and 8 bases lay in between. CDR3 size: 14 residues. A word on this clone: Its antigen is unknown.

Use of 60 Vbeta and 13 Jbeta primers characterized the PCR. Generated by immunoSEQ multiplex PCR, the TCRdb table keeps only in-frame clones and is missing some. Of over 150,000 clones in the sample, over 60% were seen once. This sequence was found in a woman in her thirties or forties in good health and CMV-seronegative. The chain carries TRBV5-1 and TRBJ1-1; a possible D gene is TRBD1 (5 bases). Sequences were obtained from PBMCs. This chain's CDR3 is CASSLADSNTEAFF. The CDR3 region has the DNA TGCGCCAGCAGCTTGGCCGACAGTAACACTGAAGCTTTCTTT.